This T cell receptor (beta chain) was sequenced in a study of blood T cell repertoires in COVID-19 (dated by TCRdb to about 2020). Study-wide context: Samples covering the acute and convalescent phases of COVID-19 were provided by collaborators in the United States, Italy and Spain. Nearly every sample came with metadata listing a de-identified subject ID, COVID-19 status, age in years and sex. Where available, HLA class I and class II types were obtained from metadata supplied by the sample provider rather than from assay-based typing. The samples were drawn from two sources: the first 160 participants of the ongoing ImmuneRACE study, and over 950 subjects contributed by 6 global collaborators. Deeply sampled blood TCRbeta repertoires from subjects exposed to, actively infected with, or recovered from COVID-19 were included in the dataset. A freely available public database, intended as a resource for researchers studying the immune response to SARS-CoV-2, is where the repertoires were released. The material from the prospective study consisted of cDNA or gDNA derived from T cells, B-cell-depleted T cells, or PBMCs.

In regard to this clone: What antigen it recognizes has not been identified. No base qualities exist here, and no much larger clone lies one base off it.

CDR1 MGHRA and CDR2 YSYEKL were looked up in the germline V gene. From its cysteine to its phenylalanine, the CDR3 spans 15 amino acids. Just the 45-base CDR3 DNA is kept, in frame starting at base 1. Trimming accounts for 2 bases at V and 9 bases at J, while the number of junction bases matched to no gene is 6. TCRbeta CDR3 regions were amplified from genomic DNA by means of the immunoSEQ Assay, a bias-controlled multiplex PCR. On the authors' methods: Within the assay, amplification of reference gene primers was used to estimate how many nucleated cells each sample contained. To quantify the absolute abundance of each unique TCRbeta CDR3 rearrangement, sequence reads were collapsed and filtered. Productive Simpson clonality was computed per sample as the square root of Simpson's diversity index over productive rearrangements. TCRdb mirrors the immuneACCESS table, restricted to in-frame sequences. Some clones are absent from its copies; in checked studies, under half trace to an unresolved V gene, and the reason for the others is unknown. That table gives V, J and clone size, and the DNA gave D and trimming. For this sample the table gives fewer than 150,000 clones, of which roughly 79% were detected only once. Jointly, the top ten make up about a fifth of the sample.

What the authors observed across the whole study: The amount of clinical and demographic metadata varied by source and participant and was provided uncurated.

Each collaborating institution followed its own protocols to collect whole blood in K2EDTA tubes. For TCRbeta analysis, collaborator samples were shipped as frozen whole blood, as isolated PBMCs, or as DNA extracted from either sample type. Sequencing was performed on peripheral blood. The rearrangement combines TRBV4-1 with TRBJ1-6; TRBD1 fits 8 bases in the junction. This TCR came from a man older than 75 with acute or convalescent COVID-19. The CDR3 here reads CASSQQIQGASPLHF. The nucleotide sequence reads as follows: TGCGCCAGCAGCCAACAAATCCAGGGGGCTTCACCCCTCCACTTT.